Following are 10 T cell receptor beta chains from one sample sequenced in a study of T cells expressing NK-cell markers. Reprocessing the 5' RACE reads, TCRdb reports a single entry for every CDR3 protein and omits DNA. This table lists 440,000 or so distinct CDR3 sequences. The specimen was blood T cells: a sorted CD56 or NKG2C T cell subset, CD4+ or CD8+ T cells, or bulk PBMC T cells (not recorded which). These receptors were collected from a woman aged 18 to 75 in good health.

V is TRBV30 and J is TRBJ2-1. CDR1 is GTSNPN and CDR2 is SVGIG in the germline V gene (reference sequence). There are 13 residues in the CDR3. The CDR3 reads CAWSEGNYHEQFF.

J is TRBJ2-3 and V is TRBV20-1; TCRdb returns TRBD2, unconfirmable since there is no DNA. Germline assignment: CDR1 DFQATT and CDR2 SNEGSKA (reference sequence). This CDR3 is built from 14 residues. This chain's CDR3 is CSASGLAGVDTQYF.

The rearrangement joins TRBV12-3 or TRBV12-4 to TRBJ2-1; TCRdb picks TRBD1, but there is no DNA to check that call. This CDR3 is 13 amino acids long. The CDR3 protein is CASSLFGGNEQFF.

This chain connects TRBV18 to TRBJ2-1. CDR3 length: 16 residues. Germline CDR1 KGHSH, CDR2 LQKENI. The CDR3 loop reads CASSPLWQDLYNEQFF.

The chain combines TRBV12-3 or TRBV12-4 with TRBJ2-7; lacking DNA, the TRBD1 call made by TCRdb goes unchecked. This CDR3 spans 14 amino acids. CDR3: CASSLRTGFYEQYF.

V is TRBV12-5 and J is TRBJ1-5. CDR3 length equals 13 residues. Germline V gives CDR1 LGHNT, CDR2 FRNRAP. This CDR3 is CASGLDLGQPQHF.

V and J are TRBV12-3 or TRBV12-4 and TRBJ2-3; the TCRdb D gene call, TRBD2, has no DNA to confirm it. CDR3 length: 13 residues. The CDR3 protein is CASEAGGGDTQYF.

CDR3 sequence: CASSPSKDTQYF. This sequence joins TRBV7-3 and TRBJ2-3; the D call from TCRdb, TRBD2, cannot be confirmed without DNA. Germline V gene sequence: CDR1 SGHTA, CDR2 FQGTGA. This CDR3 has 12 amino acids.

The chain couples TRBV6-2 or TRBV6-3 to TRBJ2-7. In germline, CDR1 is MNHEY, CDR2 SVGEGT. The CDR3 spans 11 residues. The CDR3 loop is CATQDTYEQYF.

CDR3 sequence: CSGLRDSSYNEQFF. The rearrangement uses TRBV29-1 and TRBJ2-1; as DNA is missing, the TRBD1 call by TCRdb cannot be tested. CDR3 length equals 14 residues. CDR1 is SQVTM and CDR2 is ANQGSEA in the germline V gene.